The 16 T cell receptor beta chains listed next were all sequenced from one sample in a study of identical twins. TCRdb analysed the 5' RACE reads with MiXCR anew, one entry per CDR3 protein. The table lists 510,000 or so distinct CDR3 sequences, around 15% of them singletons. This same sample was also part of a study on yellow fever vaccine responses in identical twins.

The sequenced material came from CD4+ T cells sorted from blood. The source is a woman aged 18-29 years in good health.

CDR3 DNA sequence: TGTGCCAGCGGACAACAGGGGTCCGGGGAGCTGTTTTTT. It is translated as CASGQQGSGELFF. The chain has TRBV6-2 or TRBV6-3 and TRBJ2-2; 7 nucleotides match TRBD1. The CDR3 consists of 13 residues. Germline V gives CDR1 MNHEY, CDR2 SVGEGT. With 8 bases clipped from V and 6 bases from J, the junction kept 6 bases outside the gene matches.

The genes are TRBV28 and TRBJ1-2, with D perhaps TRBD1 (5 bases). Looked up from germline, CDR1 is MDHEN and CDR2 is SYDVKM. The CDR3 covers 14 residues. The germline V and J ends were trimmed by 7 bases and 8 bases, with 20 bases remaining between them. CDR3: CASTWELGPQGYTF. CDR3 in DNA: TGTGCCAGCACCTGGGAACTGGGGCCGCAAGGCTACACCTTC.

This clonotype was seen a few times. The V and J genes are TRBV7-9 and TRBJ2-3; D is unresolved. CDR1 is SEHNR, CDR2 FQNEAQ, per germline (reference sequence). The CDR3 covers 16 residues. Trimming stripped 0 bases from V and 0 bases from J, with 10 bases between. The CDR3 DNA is TGTGCCAGCAGCTTAGCGTTTGACCCTAGCACAGATACGCAGTATTTT. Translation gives CASSLAFDPSTDTQYF.

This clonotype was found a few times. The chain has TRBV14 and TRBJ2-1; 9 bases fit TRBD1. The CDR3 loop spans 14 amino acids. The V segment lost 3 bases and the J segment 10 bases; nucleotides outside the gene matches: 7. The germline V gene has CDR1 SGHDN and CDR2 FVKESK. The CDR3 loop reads CASSHRTGDSEQFF. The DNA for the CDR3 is TGTGCCAGCAGCCATCGGACAGGGGACAGCGAGCAGTTCTTC.

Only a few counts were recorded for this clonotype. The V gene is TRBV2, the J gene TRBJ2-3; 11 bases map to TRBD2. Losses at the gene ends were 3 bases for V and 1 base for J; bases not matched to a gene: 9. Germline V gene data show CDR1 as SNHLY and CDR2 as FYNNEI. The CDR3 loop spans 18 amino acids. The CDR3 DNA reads TGTGCCAGCAGTGATGACCTTAGCGGGGGGGCTGGCACAGATACGCAGTATTTT. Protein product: CASSDDLSGGAGTDTQYF.

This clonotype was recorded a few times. CDR3: CAIMGNTEAFF. The CDR3 DNA reads as TGTGCCATCATGGGGAACACTGAAGCTTTCTTT. The rearrangement uses TRBV10-3 and TRBJ1-1; no reliable D call. The CDR3 covers 11 residues. Trimming pared 7 bases from V and 1 base from J, leaving 4 bases between. Per germline, CDR1 ENHRY and CDR2 SYGVKD.

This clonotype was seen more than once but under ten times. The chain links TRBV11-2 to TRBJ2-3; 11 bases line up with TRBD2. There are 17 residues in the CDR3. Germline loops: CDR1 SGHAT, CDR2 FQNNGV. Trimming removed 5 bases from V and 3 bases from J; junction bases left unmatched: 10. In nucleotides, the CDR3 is TGTGCCAGCAGCCTGTTAGCGGGAGGGCCCGGGACAGATACGCAGTATTTT. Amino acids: CASSLLAGGPGTDTQYF.

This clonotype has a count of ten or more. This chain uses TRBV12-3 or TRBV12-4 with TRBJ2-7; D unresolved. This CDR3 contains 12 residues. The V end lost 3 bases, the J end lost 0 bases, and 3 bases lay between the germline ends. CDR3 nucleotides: TGTGCCAGCAGTTTTATCTCCTACGAGCAGTACTTC. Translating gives CASSFISYEQYF.

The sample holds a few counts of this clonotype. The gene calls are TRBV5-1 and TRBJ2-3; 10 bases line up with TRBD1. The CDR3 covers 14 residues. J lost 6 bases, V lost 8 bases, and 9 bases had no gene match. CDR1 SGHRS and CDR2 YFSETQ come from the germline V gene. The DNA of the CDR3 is TGCGCCAGTGACAGGGGGCTACCGGGGGATACGCAGTATTTT. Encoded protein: CASDRGLPGDTQYF.

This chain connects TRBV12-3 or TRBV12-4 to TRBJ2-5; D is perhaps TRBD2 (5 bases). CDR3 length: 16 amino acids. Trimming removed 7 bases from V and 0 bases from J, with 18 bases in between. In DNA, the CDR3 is TGTGCCAGCACCCACGCGGGCAGACCGTACCAAGAGACCCAGTACTTC. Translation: CASTHAGRPYQETQYF.

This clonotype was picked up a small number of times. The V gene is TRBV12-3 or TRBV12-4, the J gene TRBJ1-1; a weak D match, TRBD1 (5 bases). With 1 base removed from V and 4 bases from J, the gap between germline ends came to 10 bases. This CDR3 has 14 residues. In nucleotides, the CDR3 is TGTGCCAGCAGTTTAGTTCGCCAGGGCACTGAAGCTTTCTTT. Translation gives CASSLVRQGTEAFF.

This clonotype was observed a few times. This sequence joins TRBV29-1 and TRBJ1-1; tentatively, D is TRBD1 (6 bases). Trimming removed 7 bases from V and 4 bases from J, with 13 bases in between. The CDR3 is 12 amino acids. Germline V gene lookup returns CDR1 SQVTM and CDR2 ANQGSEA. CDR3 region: CSAEGEGTEAFF. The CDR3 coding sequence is TGCAGCGCCGAGGGGGAGGGCACTGAAGCTTTCTTT.

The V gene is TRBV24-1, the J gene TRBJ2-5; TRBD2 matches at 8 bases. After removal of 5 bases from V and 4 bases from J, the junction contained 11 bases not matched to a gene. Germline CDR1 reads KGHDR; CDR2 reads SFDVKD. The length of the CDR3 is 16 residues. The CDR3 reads CATSAHNRGGLETQYF. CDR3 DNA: TGTGCCACCAGTGCCCATAATCGGGGGGGGTTAGAGACCCAGTACTTC.

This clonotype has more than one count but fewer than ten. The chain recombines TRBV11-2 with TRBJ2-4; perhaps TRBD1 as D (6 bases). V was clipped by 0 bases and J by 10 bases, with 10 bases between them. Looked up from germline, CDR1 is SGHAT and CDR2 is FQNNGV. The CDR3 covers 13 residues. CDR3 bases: TGTGCCAGCAGCTTAGAATCAGGGGTAATTCAGTACTTC. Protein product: CASSLESGVIQYF.

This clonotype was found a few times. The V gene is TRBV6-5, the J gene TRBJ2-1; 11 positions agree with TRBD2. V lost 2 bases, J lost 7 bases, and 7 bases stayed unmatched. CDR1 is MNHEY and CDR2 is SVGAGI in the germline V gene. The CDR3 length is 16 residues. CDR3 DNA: TGTGCCAGCAGTTACGTTAGCGGGGGGGTCGTTAATGAGCAGTTCTTC. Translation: CASSYVSGGVVNEQFF.

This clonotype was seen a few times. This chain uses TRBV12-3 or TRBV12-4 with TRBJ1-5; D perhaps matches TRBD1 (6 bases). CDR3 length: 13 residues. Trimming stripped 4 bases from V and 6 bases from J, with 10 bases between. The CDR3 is CASSYREGQPQHF. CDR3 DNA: TGTGCCAGCAGTTACAGGGAAGGTCAGCCCCAGCATTTT.